The 32 T cell receptor beta chains listed next were all sequenced from one sample in a study of blood T cell repertoires in COVID-19. The table came from immunoSEQ multiplex PCR; TCRdb's copy has only in-frame clones and leaves some out. Among some 300,000 clones listed, roughly 90% were seen once. Sequencing input: PBMCs or T cells enriched from blood (not recorded which). These receptors came from a young woman with acute COVID-19.

This clone occurred a few times. V is TRBV11-3 and J is TRBJ2-1; 11 bases are shared with TRBD2. The CDR3 is 14 amino acids. Germline-derived CDR1 and CDR2 are SGHNT and YENEEA. The J segment lost 7 bases and the V segment lost 7 bases, leaving 6 bases of the junction unmatched. In nucleotides, the CDR3 is TGTGCCAGCACCCATCGGACTAGCGGGAATGAGCAGTTCTTC. Its translation: CASTHRTSGNEQFF.

V usage is TRBV28 and J usage is TRBJ2-7; 9 bases align to TRBD1. This CDR3 region has 21 residues. The germline gives CDR1 MDHEN, CDR2 SYDVKM. J lost 0 bases, V lost 3 bases, and 21 bases had no gene match. The CDR3: CASSFLSSGQGKPRGSYEQYF. In DNA, the CDR3 is TGTGCCAGCAGTTTTTTAAGCTCGGGACAGGGAAAACCCAGGGGCTCCTACGAGCAGTACTTC.

The J gene is TRBJ1-1, the V gene TRBV11-3, with 8 bases matching TRBD1. The germline V gene encodes CDR1 SGHNT and CDR2 YENEEA. The length of the CDR3 is 14 residues. J was trimmed by 6 bases and V by 3 bases; bases with no gene match: 6. The CDR3 DNA is TGTGCCAGCAGCTTCGCAGGGGGCGCGTCTGAAGCTTTCTTT. Protein product: CASSFAGGASEAFF.

The chain combines TRBV6-5 with TRBJ1-4, with 8 bases aligning to TRBD1. V gave up 0 bases and J gave up 7 bases; unmatched junction bases: 4. The CDR3 spans 15 residues. Germline V lookup: CDR1 MNHEY, CDR2 SVGAGI. The CDR3 bases are TGTGCCAGCAGTTACTCGGGCAGGGGGCGTGAAAAACTGTTTTTT. Translating it yields CASSYSGRGREKLFF.

The CDR3 DNA reads TGTGCCACCCACAAAGGGGCCGTCTTCCCTGGCTACACCTTC. It translates to CATHKGAVFPGYTF. The chain joins TRBV28 to TRBJ1-2; tentative D call: TRBD1 (5 bases). From germline, CDR1 is MDHEN and CDR2 SYDVKM. The CDR3 runs 14 residues. The V and J ends lost 10 bases and 7 bases respectively, with 22 bases between them.

The V and J genes are TRBV28 and TRBJ1-2; D is possibly TRBD1 (6 bases). Deletions cut 6 bases from V and 6 bases from J, with 11 bases between. The germline V gene has CDR1 MDHEN and CDR2 SYDVKM. The CDR3 spans 12 residues. The CDR3 DNA is TGTGCCAGCAGACGGACAGAAGATGGCTACACCTTC. Encoded protein: CASRRTEDGYTF.

This chain links TRBV15 with TRBJ1-5, with 7 bases that match TRBD1. Per the germline V gene, CDR1 is LNHNV and CDR2 is YYDKDF (reference sequence). Trimming cost V 0 bases and J 1 base; bases outside gene matches: 6. This CDR3 is built from 17 residues. The DNA of the CDR3 is TGTGCCACCAGCAGAGATCAGGGGGACGGGAGCAATCAGCCCCAGCATTTT. This translates into CATSRDQGDGSNQPQHF.

The chain has TRBV13 and TRBJ1-2; D unresolved. Germline CDR1 and CDR2: PRHDT and FYEKMQ (reference sequence). The CDR3 covers 14 residues. V was cut by 5 bases and J by 8 bases, with 18 bases left in between. CDR3 nucleotides: TGTGCCAGCAGCAGGTCAGCGGCAGTAGGCGGCTACACCTTC. This codes for CASSRSAAVGGYTF. The variable domain in full, completed from reference TRBV13 and TRBJ1-2, reads AAGVIQSPRHLIKEKRETATLKCYPIPRHDTVYWYQQGPGQDPQFLISFYEKMQSDKGSIPDRFSAQQFSDYHSELNMSSLELGDSALYFCASSRSAAVGGYTFGSGTRLTVV.

This clone came up once. V usage is TRBV18 and J usage is TRBJ1-3, with 7 bases aligning to TRBD1. V dropped 2 bases and J dropped 4; count of bases not matched to a gene: 17. CDR3 length: 19 amino acids. Germline CDR1 KGHSH, CDR2 LQKENI. The chain's CDR3 is CASSPADRERFGSGNTIYF. The CDR3 nucleotides are TGTGCCAGCTCACCAGCCGACAGGGAGCGGTTTGGCTCAGGAAACACCATATATTTT.

The chain joins TRBV9 to TRBJ1-6; D is ambiguous. Germline loops: CDR1 SGDLS, CDR2 YYNGEE. The CDR3 has 12 amino acids. Trimming removed 2 bases at V and 12 bases at J, with 9 bases between. For the CDR3, the DNA is TGTGCCAGCAGCGTTCTCGAGGGACCCCTCCACTTT. As protein: CASSVLEGPLHF.

The chain uses TRBV10-3 and TRBJ2-7; 15 nucleotides agree with TRBD2. Germline loops: CDR1 ENHRY, CDR2 SYGVKD. V shed 6 bases, J shed 1 base, and the junction held 13 bases outside the gene matches. The CDR3 runs to 19 residues. In nucleotides, the CDR3 is TGTGCCATCAGGCAGGGGTTTGGACTAGCGGGAGGGCTTTCCTACGAGCAGTACTTC. Encoded protein: CAIRQGFGLAGGLSYEQYF.

V usage is TRBV18 and J usage is TRBJ1-1; D gene unclear. The CDR3 is 16 amino acids. CDR1 KGHSH and CDR2 LQKENI come from the germline V gene. V dropped 6 bases and J dropped 5 bases, with 22 bases sitting between them. This CDR3 is CASSRENPTLGTEAFF. The CDR3 DNA reads TGTGCCAGCTCTCGGGAAAACCCGACCCTGGGGACTGAAGCTTTCTTT.

The chain recombines TRBV7-9 with TRBJ1-3, with a weak D call TRBD1 (5 bases). V dropped 4 bases and J dropped 2 bases, with 12 bases sitting between them. The germline CDR1 and CDR2 sequences are SEHNR and FQNEAQ (reference sequence). The length of the CDR3 is 15 residues. Written as DNA, the CDR3 is TGTGCCAGCAGCTATTCGCGGGACCCTGGAAACACCATATATTTT. Translated, it gives CASSYSRDPGNTIYF.

This chain uses TRBV2 with TRBJ1-5; 7 bases agree with TRBD1. The V gene's germline CDR1 is SNHLY and CDR2 FYNNEI. The CDR3 is 14 amino acids. The ends lost 8 bases at V and 7 bases at J; junction bases unmatched: 11. DNA for the CDR3: TGTGCCAGCCAACGACGGACAGGCGGACAGCCCCAGCATTTT. Translated: CASQRRTGGQPQHF.

The gene calls are TRBV27 and TRBJ2-3; 8 bases agree with TRBD1. Germline values: CDR1 MNHEY, CDR2 SMNVEV (reference sequence). CDR3 length equals 18 residues. The V segment lost 4 bases and the J segment 2 bases; nucleotides outside the gene matches: 14. The CDR3 region is CASSSHPPGGAYTDTQYF. Written as DNA, the CDR3 is TGTGCCAGCAGTTCCCACCCGCCAGGGGGCGCGTACACAGATACGCAGTATTTT.

The CDR3 bases are TGTGCCAGCAGCACCCCGGGGTGGGGGGAGCATAACTATGGCTACACCTTC. It is translated as CASSTPGWGEHNYGYTF. The chain uses TRBV9 and TRBJ1-2; tentatively, D is TRBD1 (5 bases). V was cut by 4 bases and J by 1 base, with 20 bases left in between. This CDR3 is built from 17 residues. Germline V gene data show CDR1 as SGDLS and CDR2 as YYNGEE.

This sequence joins TRBV19 and TRBJ2-7; 14 bases line up with TRBD2. The germline gives CDR1 LNHDA, CDR2 SQIVND (reference sequence). The V segment lost 9 bases and the J segment 0 bases; nucleotides outside the gene matches: 13. CDR3 length: 18 amino acids. CDR3 nucleotides: TGTGCCAGCTCAGCCGTCGGACTAGCGGGAGGCTTCTCCTACGAGCAGTACTTC. This translates into CASSAVGLAGGFSYEQYF.

The chain recombines TRBV2 with TRBJ2-7, with a weak D call TRBD1 (5 bases). Trimming shortened V by 7 bases and J by 2 bases, and 15 bases separated the two germline ends. The CDR3 spans 14 residues. Germline values: CDR1 SNHLY, CDR2 FYNNEI. CDR3 in amino acids: CASTKEMGPYEQYF. CDR3 nucleotides: TGTGCCAGCACCAAAGAGATGGGGCCCTACGAGCAGTACTTC.

V gene TRBV9 combines with J gene TRBJ1-1, with 7 positions matching TRBD1. Germline CDR1 and CDR2: SGDLS and YYNGEE. This CDR3 spans 15 amino acids. Trimming cost V 4 bases and J 6 bases; bases outside gene matches: 12. This chain's CDR3 is CASSPRDRADAEAFF. In nucleotides, the CDR3 is TGTGCCAGCAGCCCCAGAGACAGGGCGGACGCTGAAGCTTTCTTT.

This chain uses TRBV28 with TRBJ1-2; a possible D gene is TRBD1 (5 bases). Trimming took 10 bases from V and 2 from J, leaving 14 bases between them. CDR3 size: 13 residues. The germline V gene has CDR1 MDHEN and CDR2 SYDVKM. The chain's CDR3 is CATTQRGNYGYTF. For the CDR3, the DNA is TGTGCCACCACCCAGCGGGGGAACTATGGCTACACCTTC.

The gene calls are TRBV6-6 and TRBJ2-2; 12 bases agree with TRBD2. This CDR3 spans 15 amino acids. The junction had 1 base not matched to a gene; V was cut back by 5 bases and J by 3 bases. Germline V gene sequence: CDR1 MNHNY, CDR2 SVGAGI (reference sequence). CDR3 residues: CASSPSGRDTGELFF. The CDR3 region has the DNA TGTGCCAGCAGTCCTAGCGGGAGGGACACCGGGGAGCTGTTTTTT.

The chain couples TRBV28 to TRBJ1-5; 7 bases are a match to TRBD1. The CDR3 sequence is 14 residues long. CDR1 is MDHEN and CDR2 is SYDVKM in the germline V gene. Trimming cost V 6 bases and J 2 bases; bases outside gene matches: 4. The CDR3 sequence: CASSRTGGNQPQHF. The CDR3 DNA reads TGTGCCAGCAGCCGAACAGGGGGCAATCAGCCCCAGCATTTT.

This clone has only one observation. The rearrangement links TRBV27 to TRBJ1-1; no definite D call. The ends were cut back, 0 bases at V and 5 bases at J, with 10 bases in the middle. The germline CDR1 and CDR2 sequences are MNHEY and SMNVEV (reference sequence). The length of the CDR3 is 14 residues. In nucleotides, the CDR3 is TGTGCCAGCAGTTTATCCGGGATGGGTACTGAAGCTTTCTTT. As protein: CASSLSGMGTEAFF.

This sequence joins TRBV7-8 and TRBJ1-1; D remains ambiguous. This CDR3 has 13 residues. The V end was cut by 5 bases, the J end by 6 bases, with 13 bases between. Germline V gene data show CDR1 as SGHVS and CDR2 as FQNEAQ. The CDR3 DNA reads as TGTGCCAGCAGCGCCCCTTCACGGGCTGAAGCTTTCTTT. It translates to CASSAPSRAEAFF. Filled out from reference TRBV7-8 and TRBJ1-1, the complete variable domain reads GAGVSQSPRYKVAKRGQDVALRCDPISGHVSLFWYQQALGQGPEFLTYFQNEAQLDKSGLPSDRFFAERPEGSVSTLKIQRTQQEDSAVYLCASSAPSRAEAFFGQGTRLTVV.

This rearrangement joins TRBV19 to TRBJ2-5; TRBD1 aligns across 7 bases. Per germline, CDR1 LNHDA and CDR2 SQIVND (reference sequence). The V gene end was trimmed by 5 bases and the J gene end by 1 base; junction bases not matched to a gene: 10. The CDR3 length is 16 residues. Here the CDR3 DNA reads TGTGCCAGTAGTCCAAGAGGGGGACAGAGCCAAGAGACCCAGTACTTC. As protein: CASSPRGGQSQETQYF.

The V call is TRBV2, the J call TRBJ2-6, with TRBD2 identical over 12 bases. V dropped 5 bases and J dropped 0; count of bases not matched to a gene: 5. The CDR3 runs 18 residues. CDR1 SNHLY and CDR2 FYNNEI come from the germline V gene. The DNA for the CDR3 is TGTGCCAGCAGTCCGGGACTAGCGGGTAACTCTGGGGCCAACGTCCTGACTTTC. Its translation: CASSPGLAGNSGANVLTF.

This clone was seen a handful of times. V gene TRBV5-4 combines with J gene TRBJ1-2, with D possibly being TRBD1 (5 bases). Germline CDR1 is SGHNT and CDR2 is YYREEE (reference sequence). This CDR3 is built from 13 residues. The ends were cut back, 4 bases at V and 2 bases at J, with 9 bases in the middle. The CDR3 DNA is TGTGCCAGCAGCCGACAGTCAAACTATGGCTACACCTTC. Translating gives CASSRQSNYGYTF.

The V gene is TRBV28, the J gene TRBJ1-2, with a weak D call TRBD1 (5 bases). Looked up from germline, CDR1 is MDHEN and CDR2 is SYDVKM. The CDR3 has 13 amino acids. Trimming cost V 2 bases and J 8 bases, with 12 bases left between them. The CDR3 sequence is CASSLSIGVGYTF. The DNA for the CDR3 is TGTGCCAGCAGTTTAAGTATAGGGGTCGGCTACACCTTC.

V usage is TRBV19 and J usage is TRBJ2-3, with D perhaps TRBD2 (6 bases). From germline, CDR1 is LNHDA and CDR2 SQIVND (reference sequence). V lost 6 bases and J 2 bases, leaving 12 bases between the germline ends. CDR3 size: 14 residues. For the CDR3, the DNA is TGTGCCAGTAGCCGTAGCGGCCCCACAGATACGCAGTATTTT. Translation gives CASSRSGPTDTQYF.

V is TRBV5-6 and J is TRBJ2-7; a weak D match, TRBD2 (5 bases). Trimming took off 2 bases at V and 0 bases at J, with 6 bases between the two ends. There are 13 residues in the CDR3. Germline V gene lookup returns CDR1 SGHDT and CDR2 YYEEEE. This CDR3 reads CASSFRGSYEQYF. The CDR3 coding sequence is TGTGCCAGCAGCTTCCGGGGCTCCTACGAGCAGTACTTC.

The rearrangement uses TRBV28 and TRBJ2-2; D unclear. CDR3 length equals 14 residues. Trimming shortened V by 3 bases and J by 5 bases, and 10 bases separated the two germline ends. Germline V gene lookup returns CDR1 MDHEN and CDR2 SYDVKM. The CDR3 DNA reads TGTGCCAGCAGTTTCGGCAGGCCGACCGGGGAGCTGTTTTTT. It yields the protein CASSFGRPTGELFF.

This clone was observed a single time. The rearrangement uses TRBV4-1 and TRBJ2-7, with 14 positions matching TRBD2. This CDR3 spans 18 amino acids. Germline-derived CDR1 and CDR2 are MGHRA and YSYEKL. V gave up 0 bases and J gave up 3 bases; unmatched junction bases: 7. The CDR3 DNA is TGCGCCAGCAGCCAAGAGGTGGGACTAGCGGGGGTGTTCTACGAGCAGTACTTC. This gives the protein CASSQEVGLAGVFYEQYF.